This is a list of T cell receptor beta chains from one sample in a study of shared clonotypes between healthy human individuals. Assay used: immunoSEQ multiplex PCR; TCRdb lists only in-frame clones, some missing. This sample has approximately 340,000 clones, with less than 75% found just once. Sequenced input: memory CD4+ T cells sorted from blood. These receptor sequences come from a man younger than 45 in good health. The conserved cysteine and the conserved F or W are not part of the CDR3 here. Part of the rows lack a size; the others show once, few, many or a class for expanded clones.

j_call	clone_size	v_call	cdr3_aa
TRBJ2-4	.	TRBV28	ASSFPGVKYIQY
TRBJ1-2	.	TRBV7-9	ASSLAKTRGYT
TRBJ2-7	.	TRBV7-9	ASSPPGQAYEQY
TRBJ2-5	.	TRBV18	ASSPASGQETQY
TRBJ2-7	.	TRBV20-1	SAGLAHEQY
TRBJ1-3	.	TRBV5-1	ASSLRPQTGNSGNTIY
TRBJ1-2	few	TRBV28	ASRTGSFGGYT
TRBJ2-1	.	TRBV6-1	ASRLPDIYNEQF
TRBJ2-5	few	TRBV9	ASSVGFAGGSQETQY
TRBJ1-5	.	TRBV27	ASREKSASRWGQPQH
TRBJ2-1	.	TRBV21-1	ASSRDRLSYNEQF
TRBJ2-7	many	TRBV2	ASSVAGGSRQY
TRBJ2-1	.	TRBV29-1	SVDLRGNNEQF
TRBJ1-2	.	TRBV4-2	ASSEEVMVTNYGYT
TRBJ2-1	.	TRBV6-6	ASRVAGGREQF
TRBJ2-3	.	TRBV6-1	ASSEAPGQGAPSTDTQY